A selection of T cell receptor beta chains follows, all from one sample in a study of spatial heterogeneity in lung cancer. TCRdb passed the 5' RACE reads through MiXCR, listing each CDR3 protein once. The data show about 70,000 distinct CDR3 sequences, around 8.9% seen once. The source was PBMCs, collected at follow-up. The receptors stem from a female donor with early-stage non-small cell lung cancer. The CDR3 runs from the conserved cysteine through the conserved F or W. The D gene is left open where the match is weak. Clone size is given for some rows only: seen once, a few or many times, or a class if the clone is expanded.

J gene: TRBJ2-1; V gene: TRBV28; clone size: many; D gene: .; CDR3 DNA: TGTGCCAGCAGTTCTGGGTCGGCAGCAAATGAGCAGTTCTTC; CDR3 protein: CASSSGSAANEQFF
J gene: TRBJ2-7; V gene: TRBV5-4; clone size: many; D gene: .; CDR3 DNA: TGTGCCAGCAGCCGGCAAACAGGACCCTACGAGCAGTACTTC; CDR3 protein: CASSRQTGPYEQYF
J gene: TRBJ2-7; V gene: TRBV6-2/TRBV6-3; clone size: many; D gene: .; CDR3 DNA: TGTGCCAGCAGTAACCCCATGGACGAGCAGTACTTC; CDR3 protein: CASSNPMDEQYF
J gene: TRBJ2-2; V gene: TRBV9; clone size: few; D gene: .; CDR3 DNA: TGTGCCAGCAGCCCCGGGCCCACCGGGGAGCTGTTTTTT; CDR3 protein: CASSPGPTGELFF
J gene: TRBJ1-1; V gene: TRBV5-1; clone size: few; D gene: .; CDR3 DNA: TGCGCCAGCAGGGACAGCTCGGGTTACACTGAAGCTTTCTTT; CDR3 protein: CASRDSSGYTEAFF
J gene: TRBJ2-1; V gene: TRBV5-1; clone size: .; D gene: TRBD2; CDR3 DNA: TGCGCCAGCAGCCCTGAAGGTCTAGCGGGAGGCCCGATTCGCTACAATGAGCAGTTCTTC; CDR3 protein: CASSPEGLAGGPIRYNEQFF
J gene: TRBJ2-6; V gene: TRBV12-3/TRBV12-4; clone size: .; D gene: .; CDR3 DNA: TGTGCCAGCAGTTTAGGTGGAGGTCCCCCCGGGGCCAACGTCCTGACTTTC; CDR3 protein: CASSLGGGPPGANVLTF
J gene: TRBJ2-1; V gene: TRBV5-1; clone size: .; D gene: .; CDR3 DNA: TGCGCCAGCAGCCCCAGTCGTGACAATGAGCAGTTCTTC; CDR3 protein: CASSPSRDNEQFF
J gene: TRBJ2-1; V gene: TRBV10-3; clone size: few; D gene: .; CDR3 DNA: TGTGCCATCAGTCAAGGGAGTATGGATGAGTTCTTC; CDR3 protein: CAISQGSMDEFF
J gene: TRBJ1-2; V gene: TRBV5-1; clone size: .; D gene: .; CDR3 DNA: TGCGCCAGCAGCTTGGCGGCGGAAGCTGGCGGCTACACCTTC; CDR3 protein: CASSLAAEAGGYTF
J gene: TRBJ1-1; V gene: TRBV7-8; clone size: many; D gene: .; CDR3 DNA: TGTGCCAGCAGCTTAGCAGGGGCGGACACTGAAGCTTTCTTT; CDR3 protein: CASSLAGADTEAFF
J gene: TRBJ1-1; V gene: TRBV4-1; clone size: many; D gene: .; CDR3 DNA: TGCGCCAGCAGATCGGGGTGGTTTGGAGACACTGAAGCTTTCTTT; CDR3 protein: CASRSGWFGDTEAFF
J gene: TRBJ2-3; V gene: TRBV7-2; clone size: few; D gene: .; CDR3 DNA: TGTGCCAGCAGTCTTACCTTGGGTCCTAGCACAGATACGCAGTATTTT; CDR3 protein: CASSLTLGPSTDTQYF
J gene: TRBJ2-1; V gene: TRBV7-9; clone size: many; D gene: TRBD2; CDR3 DNA: TGTGCCAGCAGCCGCGGGAGGGGCCCCTACAATGAGCAGTTCTTC; CDR3 protein: CASSRGRGPYNEQFF
J gene: TRBJ2-2; V gene: TRBV3-1; clone size: many; D gene: TRBD1; CDR3 DNA: TGTGCCAGCAGCCAAACAGGGGCCGGGGAGCTGTTTTTT; CDR3 protein: CASSQTGAGELFF
J gene: TRBJ1-5; V gene: TRBV18; clone size: many; D gene: .; CDR3 DNA: TGTGCCAGCTCACCACTCAGCAATCAGCCCCAGCATTTT; CDR3 protein: CASSPLSNQPQHF
J gene: TRBJ2-3; V gene: TRBV10-3; clone size: .; D gene: TRBD2; CDR3 DNA: TGTGCCATCAGTGGACTAGCGGGAGGAGATACGCAGTATTTT; CDR3 protein: CAISGLAGGDTQYF
J gene: TRBJ2-3; V gene: TRBV7-8; clone size: .; D gene: .; CDR3 DNA: TGTGCCAGCAGCCGCTCGATCTCAGGGGGGCCCGTGGCTAGCACAGATACGCAGTATTTT; CDR3 protein: CASSRSISGGPVASTDTQYF
J gene: TRBJ2-1; V gene: TRBV7-3; clone size: many; D gene: .; CDR3 DNA: TGTGCCAGCAGCTTAACCGGGACCTCCGGGGAGCAGTTCTTC; CDR3 protein: CASSLTGTSGEQFF
J gene: TRBJ2-5; V gene: TRBV10-1; clone size: few; D gene: .; CDR3 DNA: TGCGCCAGCAGTGACCAGCGAGGATCGGGGAAAAAAGAGACCCAGTACTTC; CDR3 protein: CASSDQRGSGKKETQYF
J gene: TRBJ2-2; V gene: TRBV7-6; clone size: many; D gene: .; CDR3 DNA: TGTGCCAGCAGCTTAAGGGGCTCAAGCGGGAACACCGGGGAGCTGTTTTTT; CDR3 protein: CASSLRGSSGNTGELFF
J gene: TRBJ1-3; V gene: TRBV19; clone size: .; D gene: .; CDR3 DNA: TGTGCCAGTAGTAGAGAACAGAACGAGGCCTCTGGAAACACCATATATTTT; CDR3 protein: CASSREQNEASGNTIYF
J gene: TRBJ2-5; V gene: TRBV7-4; clone size: few; D gene: .; CDR3 DNA: TGTGCCAGCAGCCGAGAAGCAGGGGTTGCATGGAAGACCCAGTACTTC; CDR3 protein: CASSREAGVAWKTQYF
J gene: TRBJ2-3; V gene: TRBV18; clone size: few; D gene: TRBD2; CDR3 DNA: TGTGCCAGCTCACTCCTAGCGGGTACTAGCACAGATACGCAGTATTTT; CDR3 protein: CASSLLAGTSTDTQYF
J gene: TRBJ2-7; V gene: TRBV11-2; clone size: .; D gene: .; CDR3 DNA: TGTGCCAGCAGCCCCCACCAGGGTACGTTCGACGAGCAGTACTTC; CDR3 protein: CASSPHQGTFDEQYF
J gene: TRBJ1-1; V gene: TRBV7-9; clone size: few; D gene: TRBD1; CDR3 DNA: TGTGCCAGCAGCTTAGTACAGGGGGCGCGGGAAGCTTTCTTT; CDR3 protein: CASSLVQGAREAFF
J gene: TRBJ1-2; V gene: TRBV19; clone size: few; D gene: TRBD1; CDR3 DNA: TGTGCCAGTAGAACCACAGGGGAAGATGGCTACACCTTC; CDR3 protein: CASRTTGEDGYTF
J gene: TRBJ2-2; V gene: TRBV15; clone size: .; D gene: .; CDR3 DNA: TGTGCCACCAGCAGGGTCCAACCGGCCGGGGAGCTGTTTTTT; CDR3 protein: CATSRVQPAGELFF
J gene: TRBJ1-2; V gene: TRBV6-1; clone size: .; D gene: .; CDR3 DNA: TGTGCCAGCTGGGACGATAAACCCTATGGCTACACCTTC; CDR3 protein: CASWDDKPYGYTF
J gene: TRBJ2-1; V gene: TRBV19; clone size: few; D gene: .; CDR3 DNA: TGTGCCAGTAGTAGAGGGGGAGGGAGCTCCTACAATGAGCAGTTCTTC; CDR3 protein: CASSRGGGSSYNEQFF
J gene: TRBJ2-1; V gene: TRBV5-1; clone size: many; D gene: TRBD2; CDR3 DNA: TGCGCCAGCAGCGCGGGAGGGACTGACAATGAGCAGTTCTTC; CDR3 protein: CASSAGGTDNEQFF
J gene: TRBJ1-4; V gene: TRBV18; clone size: many; D gene: .; CDR3 DNA: TGTGCCAGCTCACCATTTGCGGAGACTTATGAAAAACTGTTTTTT; CDR3 protein: CASSPFAETYEKLFF
J gene: TRBJ1-5; V gene: TRBV28; clone size: many; D gene: .; CDR3 DNA: TGTGCCAGCACCACTCAGGCAGGGGGCAATCAGCCCCAGCATTTT; CDR3 protein: CASTTQAGGNQPQHF
J gene: TRBJ2-1; V gene: TRBV7-9; clone size: .; D gene: TRBD2; CDR3 DNA: TGTGCCAGCAGCCGGGGACTAGCGGGGATCTACAATGAGCAGTTCTTC; CDR3 protein: CASSRGLAGIYNEQFF
J gene: TRBJ1-5; V gene: TRBV28; clone size: many; D gene: .; CDR3 DNA: TGTGCCAGCAGTTTTGTCTATGGTCATCAGAACCAGCCCCAGCATTTT; CDR3 protein: CASSFVYGHQNQPQHF
J gene: TRBJ2-7; V gene: TRBV18; clone size: many; D gene: .; CDR3 DNA: TGTGCCAGCTCACCCTCCGGGACAACCTCCTACGAGCAGTACTTC; CDR3 protein: CASSPSGTTSYEQYF
J gene: TRBJ1-1; V gene: TRBV29-1; clone size: many; D gene: .; CDR3 DNA: TGCAGCGTTGTGGTCACAGAGAACACTGAAGCTTTCTTT; CDR3 protein: CSVVVTENTEAFF
J gene: TRBJ2-1; V gene: TRBV5-1; clone size: .; D gene: .; CDR3 DNA: TGCGCCAGCAGCTTGAGTAGCCTTAACAATGAGCAGTTCTTC; CDR3 protein: CASSLSSLNNEQFF
J gene: TRBJ1-2; V gene: TRBV7-9; clone size: few; D gene: .; CDR3 DNA: TGTGCCAGCAGCTTTCTTGCTGGCTACACCTTC; CDR3 protein: CASSFLAGYTF
J gene: TRBJ2-2; V gene: TRBV30; clone size: medium-sized; D gene: TRBD1; CDR3 DNA: TGTGCCTGGGGGACAGGTTCTCATGAACCCACCGGGGAGCTGTTTTTT; CDR3 protein: CAWGTGSHEPTGELFF
J gene: TRBJ2-1; V gene: TRBV7-8; clone size: many; D gene: .; CDR3 DNA: TGTGCCAGCAGCAAGGCCTTTGGGCAGTTCTTC; CDR3 protein: CASSKAFGQFF
J gene: TRBJ2-3; V gene: TRBV4-1; clone size: many; D gene: TRBD2; CDR3 DNA: TGCGCCAGCAGCCAAGTTGTGACTAGCGGAATTCGTAGCACAGATACGCAGTATTTT; CDR3 protein: CASSQVVTSGIRSTDTQYF
J gene: TRBJ1-1; V gene: TRBV12-3/TRBV12-4; clone size: few; D gene: .; CDR3 DNA: TGTGCCAGCAGTTTTCTGAGGGGTGAAGCTTTCTTT; CDR3 protein: CASSFLRGEAFF
J gene: TRBJ1-5; V gene: TRBV28; clone size: many; D gene: .; CDR3 DNA: TGTGCCTCAACGGGTGATAGCAATCAGCCCCAGCATTTT; CDR3 protein: CASTGDSNQPQHF
J gene: TRBJ1-5; V gene: TRBV7-2; clone size: .; D gene: .; CDR3 DNA: TGTGCCAGCAGCCTGGTTGGGAGCAATCAGCCCCAGCATTTT; CDR3 protein: CASSLVGSNQPQHF
J gene: TRBJ2-1; V gene: TRBV9; clone size: few; D gene: .; CDR3 DNA: TGTGCCAGCAGCCTTAGCGTGTTAGCGCCAAACAATGAGCAGTTCTTC; CDR3 protein: CASSLSVLAPNNEQFF
J gene: TRBJ2-2; V gene: TRBV7-9; clone size: many; D gene: .; CDR3 DNA: TGTGCCAGCAGCTTCACGATACCCCCTGGGGAGCTGTTTTTT; CDR3 protein: CASSFTIPPGELFF
J gene: TRBJ2-2; V gene: TRBV28; clone size: many; D gene: .; CDR3 DNA: TGTGCCAGCAGTTTGGGAACGAACACCGGGGAGCTGTTTTTT; CDR3 protein: CASSLGTNTGELFF
J gene: TRBJ2-7; V gene: TRBV11-2; clone size: many; D gene: .; CDR3 DNA: TGTGCCAGCAGCTTAGGGGCAGGTAGTGGTTACGAGCAGTACTTC; CDR3 protein: CASSLGAGSGYEQYF
J gene: TRBJ2-4; V gene: TRBV20-1; clone size: many; D gene: .; CDR3 DNA: TGCAGTGCTAGGGGGAGCGGAAACATTCAGTACTTC; CDR3 protein: CSARGSGNIQYF
J gene: TRBJ1-2; V gene: TRBV28; clone size: many; D gene: .; CDR3 DNA: TGTGCCAGCAGTCCCATTGCAGCCTCTTACAACTATGGCTACACCTTC; CDR3 protein: CASSPIAASYNYGYTF
J gene: TRBJ2-5; V gene: TRBV5-1; clone size: many; D gene: TRBD2; CDR3 DNA: TGCGCCAGCAGCCCCAGCGGGAGGGAGACCCAGTACTTC; CDR3 protein: CASSPSGRETQYF
J gene: TRBJ2-7; V gene: TRBV11-2; clone size: many; D gene: .; CDR3 DNA: TGTGCCAGCAGTTGGGGTAGCGAGCAGTACTTC; CDR3 protein: CASSWGSEQYF
J gene: TRBJ2-2; V gene: TRBV19; clone size: many; D gene: .; CDR3 DNA: TGTGCCAGTAGTGTCGACACCTTGGGCGTCGGGGAGCTGTTTTTT; CDR3 protein: CASSVDTLGVGELFF
J gene: TRBJ2-5; V gene: TRBV5-4; clone size: many; D gene: .; CDR3 DNA: TGTGCCAGCAGCTTGCCTTCTGAGGGGGAGACCCAGTACTTC; CDR3 protein: CASSLPSEGETQYF
J gene: TRBJ2-2; V gene: TRBV19; clone size: many; D gene: TRBD2; CDR3 DNA: TGTGCCAGTACCCTCCTGGGGGAGGGTCGCCCGAACACCGGGGAGCTGTTTTTT; CDR3 protein: CASTLLGEGRPNTGELFF
J gene: TRBJ2-7; V gene: TRBV7-2; clone size: many; D gene: .; CDR3 DNA: TGTGCCAGCAGCTTTACGACTAGGGAGCAGTACTTC; CDR3 protein: CASSFTTREQYF
J gene: TRBJ2-7; V gene: TRBV28; clone size: many; D gene: .; CDR3 DNA: TGTGCCAGCAGTTTTTGGGGGGCCTACGAGCAGTACTTC; CDR3 protein: CASSFWGAYEQYF
J gene: TRBJ1-6; V gene: TRBV28; clone size: few; D gene: .; CDR3 DNA: TGTGCCAGCACCCGAAGCGGGAGGGGGTATAATTCACCCCTCCACTTT; CDR3 protein: CASTRSGRGYNSPLHF
J gene: TRBJ2-3; V gene: TRBV20-1; clone size: few; D gene: .; CDR3 DNA: TGCAGTGTCGGACTATTTGTCGGAACAGATACGCAGTATTTT; CDR3 protein: CSVGLFVGTDTQYF